This TCR beta chain was identified during a study of shared clonotypes between healthy human individuals. Study findings and constraints: Naive subsets generally had larger estimated richness than memory subsets.

CDR3 length: 14 amino acids. From germline, CDR1 is LNHDA and CDR2 SQIVND (reference sequence). Trimming removed 3 bases from V and 2 bases from J, with 9 bases in between. The authors distributed each subset's genomic DNA evenly over several immunoSEQ plates. Only in-frame clones appear in the TCRdb table, and some are missing; sequencing was by immunoSEQ multiplex PCR. The sample shows millions of clones, roughly 91% of them seen only once. In the case of this clone: Its target is not known.

Cells designated naive CD8 were CD45RO-negative and were positively selected for CCR7, with terminally differentiated effector memory CD45RA+ cells excluded. The study drew its donors from healthy HIV-negative adults without recent acute infections or vaccinations. Nashville, Tennessee was home to all donors, each a Caucasian adult. The chain combines TRBV19 with TRBJ2-3; D is undetermined. The sample was naive CD8+ T cells from PBMCs. This receptor was taken from a man younger than 35 in good health. Some clones in this sample may be carry-over from other donors' samples. CDR3 nucleotide sequence: TGTGCCAGTAGTATGGATGCACCCACAGATACGCAGTATTTT. Its translation: CASSMDAPTDTQYF.